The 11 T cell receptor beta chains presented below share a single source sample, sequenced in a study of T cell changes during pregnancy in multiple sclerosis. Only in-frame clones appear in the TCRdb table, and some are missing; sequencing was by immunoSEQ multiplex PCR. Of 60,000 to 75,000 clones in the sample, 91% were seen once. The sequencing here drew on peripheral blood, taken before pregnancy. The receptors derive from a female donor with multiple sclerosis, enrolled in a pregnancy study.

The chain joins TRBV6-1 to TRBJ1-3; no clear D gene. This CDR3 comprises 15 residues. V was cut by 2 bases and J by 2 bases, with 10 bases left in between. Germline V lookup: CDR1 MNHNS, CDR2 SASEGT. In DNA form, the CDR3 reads TGTGCCAGCAGTGAACCCTGGAGGACTGGAAACACCATATATTTT. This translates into CASSEPWRTGNTIYF.

CDR3 residues: CASSISSRINNYGYTF. CDR3 bases: TGTGCCAGTAGTATCTCTTCGAGGATTAATAACTATGGCTACACCTTC. The gene calls are TRBV19 and TRBJ1-2; D uncertain. The germline V gene encodes CDR1 LNHDA and CDR2 SQIVND (reference sequence). Trimming took 3 bases from V and 1 from J, leaving 15 bases between them. CDR3 length equals 16 residues.

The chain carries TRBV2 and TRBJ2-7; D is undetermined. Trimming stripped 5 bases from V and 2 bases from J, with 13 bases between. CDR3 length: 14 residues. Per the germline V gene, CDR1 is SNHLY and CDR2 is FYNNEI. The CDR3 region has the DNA TGTGCCAGCAGTAACGACATCAAGACCTACGAGCAGTACTTC. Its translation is CASSNDIKTYEQYF.

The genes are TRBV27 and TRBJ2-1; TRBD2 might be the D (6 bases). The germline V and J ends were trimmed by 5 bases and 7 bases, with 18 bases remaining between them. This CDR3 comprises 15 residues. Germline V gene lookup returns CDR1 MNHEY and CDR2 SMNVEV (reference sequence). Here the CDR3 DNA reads TGTGCCAGCAGTATACTACCGCGGACTATAAATGAGCAGTTCTTC. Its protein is CASSILPRTINEQFF.

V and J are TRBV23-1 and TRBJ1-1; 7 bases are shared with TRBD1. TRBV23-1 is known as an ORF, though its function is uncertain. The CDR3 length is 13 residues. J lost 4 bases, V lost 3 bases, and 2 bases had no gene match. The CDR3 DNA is TGCGCCAGCAGTCAGTCAGGGGGCACTGAAGCTTTCTTT. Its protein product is CASSQSGGTEAFF.

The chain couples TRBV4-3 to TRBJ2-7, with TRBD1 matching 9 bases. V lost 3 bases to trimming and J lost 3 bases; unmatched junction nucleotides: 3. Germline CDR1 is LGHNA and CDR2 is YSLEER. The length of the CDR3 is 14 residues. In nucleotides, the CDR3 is TGCGCCAGCAGCCAGGGACAGGGTGTCTACGAGCAGTACTTC. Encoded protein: CASSQGQGVYEQYF.

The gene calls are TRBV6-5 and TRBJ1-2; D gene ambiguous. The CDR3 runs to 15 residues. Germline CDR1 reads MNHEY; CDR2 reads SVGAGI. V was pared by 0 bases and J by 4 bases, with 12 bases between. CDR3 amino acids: CASSYSPGTFYGYTF. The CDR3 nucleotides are TGTGCCAGCAGTTACTCCCCTGGCACGTTCTATGGCTACACCTTC.

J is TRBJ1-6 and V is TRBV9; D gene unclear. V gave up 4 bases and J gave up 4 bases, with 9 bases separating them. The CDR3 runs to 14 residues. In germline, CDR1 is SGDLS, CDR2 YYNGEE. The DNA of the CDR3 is TGTGCCAGCAGCCAGCTAGCATATAATTCACCCCTCCACTTT. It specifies CASSQLAYNSPLHF.

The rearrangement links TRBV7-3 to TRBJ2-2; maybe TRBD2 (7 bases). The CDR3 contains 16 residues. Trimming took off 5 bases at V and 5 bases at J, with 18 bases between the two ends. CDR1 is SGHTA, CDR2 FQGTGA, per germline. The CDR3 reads CASSKIGGQWTGELFF. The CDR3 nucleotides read TGTGCCAGCAGCAAAATCGGGGGGCAGTGGACCGGGGAGCTGTTTTTT.

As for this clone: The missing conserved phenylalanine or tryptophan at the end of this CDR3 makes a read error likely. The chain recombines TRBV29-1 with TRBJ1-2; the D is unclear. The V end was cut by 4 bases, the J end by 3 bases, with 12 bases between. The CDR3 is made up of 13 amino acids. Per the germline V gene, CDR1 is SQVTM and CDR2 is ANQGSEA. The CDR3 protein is CSVATRIDYGYTL. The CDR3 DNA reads TGCAGCGTTGCAACGAGGATAGACTATGGCTACACCCTC.

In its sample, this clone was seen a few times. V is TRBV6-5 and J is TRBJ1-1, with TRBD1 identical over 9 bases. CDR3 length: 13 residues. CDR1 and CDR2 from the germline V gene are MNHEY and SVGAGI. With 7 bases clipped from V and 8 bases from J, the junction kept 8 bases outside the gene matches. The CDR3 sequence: CASTTGQGREAFF. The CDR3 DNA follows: TGTGCCAGCACTACCGGACAGGGGAGGGAAGCTTTCTTT.